This T cell receptor beta chain was documented in a study of post-analysis software for immune sequencing data. Study outcomes and limitations: Compared with controls, patients showed significantly lower normalized Chao1 diversity. Higher frequency in patients than in controls was seen for about 5 TRBV segments, with TRBV5-6, TRBV5-1 and TRBV20-1 among them. By F measure, samples from a shared preparation batch strongly co-clustered.

Unique molecular identifiers tagged the TCR beta cDNA libraries. TCRdb passed the PCR reads through MiXCR, listing each CDR3 protein once. The sample lists about 810,000 distinct CDR3 sequences, approximately 50% occurring once. This clonotype was detected only once. Its specificity is not known. This CDR3 comprises 17 residues. The V gene's germline CDR1 is LNHNV and CDR2 YYDKDF (reference sequence). V was cut by 1 base and J by 1 base, with 14 bases left in between. The rearrangement links TRBV15 to TRBJ2-4, with D perhaps being TRBD1 or TRBD2 (5 bases each). Material: blood. The clonotype was recovered from a girl aged 10-17 years with multiple sclerosis. The DNA for the CDR3 is TGTGCCACCAGCAGAGTTTCCGGGGCTCTGGCCAAAAACATTCAGTACTTC. Protein sequence: CATSRVSGALAKNIQYF.